This TCR beta chain was retrieved from a study of blood T cell repertoires in COVID-19. On the study more broadly: Sites across the United States, Italy and Spain contributed samples from acute and convalescent COVID-19. The cDNA or gDNA used as material had been derived from T cells, B-cell-depleted T cells, or PBMCs.

In the original analysis: Reference gene primer amplification in the assay estimated nucleated cell counts. Only in-frame clones appear in the TCRdb table, and some are missing; sequencing was by immunoSEQ multiplex PCR. The V and J calls and clone size were taken over from that table, and D and trimming were inferred from the DNA. This table has approximately 350,000 clones, around four fifths appearing once. CDR3 size: 13 residues. CDR1 LGHDT and CDR2 YNNKEL come from the germline V gene (reference sequence). V gave up 8 bases and J gave up 4 bases, with 14 bases separating them. This clone was recorded once.

The sample comprised peripheral blood. The sequence was obtained from a man younger than 40 with active or convalescent COVID-19. The chain is built from TRBV3-1 (or the pseudogene TRBV3-2) and TRBJ1-2; tentative D call: TRBD1 (5 bases). CDR3 protein: CASRQGKFYGYTF. CDR3 DNA: TGTGCCAGCCGGCAGGGAAAGTTCTATGGCTACACCTTC.